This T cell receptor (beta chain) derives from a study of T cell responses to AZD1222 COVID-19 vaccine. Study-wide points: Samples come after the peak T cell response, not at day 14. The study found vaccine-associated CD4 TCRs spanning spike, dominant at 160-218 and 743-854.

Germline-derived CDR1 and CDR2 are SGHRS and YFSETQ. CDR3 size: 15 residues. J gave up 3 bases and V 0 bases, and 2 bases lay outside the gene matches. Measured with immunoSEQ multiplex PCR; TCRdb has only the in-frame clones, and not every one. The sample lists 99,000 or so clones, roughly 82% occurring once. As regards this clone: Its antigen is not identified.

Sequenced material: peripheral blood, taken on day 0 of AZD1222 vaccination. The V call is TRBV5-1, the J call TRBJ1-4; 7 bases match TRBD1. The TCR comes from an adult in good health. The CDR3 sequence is CASSLEGAPNEKLFF. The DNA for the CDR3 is TGCGCCAGCAGCTTGGAGGGGGCGCCTAATGAAAAACTGTTTTTT. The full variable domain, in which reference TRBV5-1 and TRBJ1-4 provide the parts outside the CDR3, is KAGVTQTPRYLIKTRGQQVTLSCSPISGHRSVSWYQQTPGQGLQFLFEYFSETQRNKGNFPGRFSGRQFSNSRSEMNVSTLELGDSALYLCASSLEGAPNEKLFFGSGTQLSVL.